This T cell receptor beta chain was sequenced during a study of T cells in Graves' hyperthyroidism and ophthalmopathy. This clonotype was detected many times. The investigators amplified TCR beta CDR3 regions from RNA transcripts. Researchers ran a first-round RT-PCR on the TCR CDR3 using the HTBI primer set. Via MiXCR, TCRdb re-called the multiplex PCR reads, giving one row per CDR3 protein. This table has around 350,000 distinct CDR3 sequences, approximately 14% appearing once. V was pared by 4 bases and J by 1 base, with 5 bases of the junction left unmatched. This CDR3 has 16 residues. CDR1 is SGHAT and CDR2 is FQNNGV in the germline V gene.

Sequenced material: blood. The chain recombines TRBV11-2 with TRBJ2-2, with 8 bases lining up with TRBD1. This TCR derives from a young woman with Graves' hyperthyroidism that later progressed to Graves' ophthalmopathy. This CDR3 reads CASSSYRGENTGELFF. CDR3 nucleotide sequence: TGTGCCAGCAGCTCGTACAGGGGGGAGAACACCGGGGAGCTGTTTTTT.